Included here is one T cell receptor (beta chain) sequence, with context. The sample is drawn from a study of T cell changes during pregnancy in multiple sclerosis. Produced via immunoSEQ multiplex PCR; TCRdb's table is partial and in-frame only. The table records fewer than 140,000 clones, 75% to 95% of them present only once. Per the germline V gene, CDR1 is MNHEY and CDR2 is SMNVEV (reference sequence). Germline trimming cut 4 bases from V and 4 bases from J; bases unmatched to any gene: 3. The CDR3 loop spans 15 amino acids. The sample in question was peripheral blood, obtained before pregnancy. The chain links TRBV27 to TRBJ2-7; the match to TRBD2 covers 14 bases. This receptor was obtained from a female donor with multiple sclerosis, enrolled in a pregnancy study. The CDR3 loop reads CASSWTSGGIYEQYF. The DNA of the CDR3 is TGTGCCAGCAGTTGGACTAGCGGGGGGATTTACGAGCAGTACTTC.